This T cell receptor beta chain was found in a study of spatial heterogeneity in lung cancer. Study-wide results and caveats: Intratumoral expanded alpha and beta TCR counts were found to track tumor mutation counts. The estimated TCR-seq coverage of tumor T cells amounted to about 7% when looking at alpha chains and about 14% when looking at beta chains.

Using its own MiXCR run on the 5' RACE reads, TCRdb lists one record per CDR3 protein. The sample includes 9,500 to 11,000 distinct CDR3 sequences, approximately 12% of them seen just once. J was trimmed by 6 bases and V by 5 bases; bases with no gene match: 10. Germline-derived CDR1 and CDR2 are MNHEY and SVGAGI. This CDR3 is 15 amino acids long. This clonotype occurred many times. Antigen: not known. This beta chain represents an off-target read in a library built for alpha chains; its size is of limited meaning. Time point meaning: sample taken at primary tumor resection. More than 70 TRACERx patients with early, untreated non-small cell lung cancer donated samples.

This sample comprised lung tumor tissue, obtained at surgery. The receptor's source is a male donor with early-stage non-small cell lung cancer. The chain recombines TRBV6-5 with TRBJ2-1; 7 bases are a match to TRBD2. The CDR3 protein is CASSTLAITPNEQFF. The CDR3 DNA reads TGTGCCAGCAGTACACTAGCGATTACCCCCAATGAGCAGTTCTTC.